Listed below are T cell receptor beta chains from one sample, sequenced in a study of T cells in Graves' hyperthyroidism and ophthalmopathy. TCRdb analysed the multiplex PCR reads with MiXCR anew, one entry per CDR3 protein. The table lists under 300,000 distinct CDR3 sequences, roughly 15% of them singletons, with 7% to 9.5% in the top ten. The sample consisted of blood. The receptor set was obtained from a woman aged 40 to 55 with Graves' hyperthyroidism. Both conserved end residues are part of each CDR3. The D gene is left open where the match is weak. Expanded clones get a size class; other rows say once, few or many, or leave the size out.

TRBV14,TRBD2,19,-,TRBJ2-1,CASSQGFAGGPGGYNEQFF,TGTGCCAGCAGCCAAGGGTTTGCGGGAGGGCCCGGGGGCTACAATGAGCAGTTCTTC
TRBV24-1,-,14,many,TRBJ2-3,CATSDRGSTDTQYF,TGTGCCACCAGTGATCGAGGGTCAACAGATACGCAGTATTTT
TRBV3-1,TRBD1,15,many,TRBJ1-1,CASSLRDRGDLGAFF,TGTGCCAGCAGCCTCCGGGACAGGGGAGATCTAGGAGCTTTCTTT
TRBV28,TRBD2,15,-,TRBJ2-3,CASAAGGRSTDTQYF,TGTGCCAGCGCCGCGGGAGGGCGGAGCACAGATACGCAGTATTTT
TRBV28,TRBD1,13,many,TRBJ1-2,CASRLQGAYGYTF,TGTGCCAGCAGGTTACAGGGGGCCTATGGCTACACCTTC
TRBV12-3/TRBV12-4,-,12,many,TRBJ2-1,CASSFGYNEQFF,TGTGCCAGCAGTTTCGGGTACAATGAGCAGTTCTTC
TRBV7-8,-,14,many,TRBJ1-6,CASSFGSYNSPLHF,TGTGCCAGCAGCTTCGGCTCCTATAATTCACCCCTCCACTTT
TRBV4-1,TRBD2,15,-,TRBJ2-3,CASSQVAGGLGTQYF,TGCGCCAGCAGCCAAGTAGCGGGAGGGTTGGGTACGCAGTATTTT
TRBV29-1,-,14,-,TRBJ2-2,CSTVRDSNTGELFF,TGCAGCACAGTAAGGGATTCCAACACCGGGGAGCTGTTTTTT
TRBV6-5,TRBD2,15,many,TRBJ2-3,CASSYRTSGTDTQYF,TGTGCCAGCAGTTACCGGACTAGCGGCACAGATACGCAGTATTTT
TRBV25-1,TRBD2,15,few,TRBJ2-1,CASSDPGGNYNEQFF,TGTGCCAGCAGTGACCCGGGAGGGAACTACAATGAGCAGTTCTTC
TRBV30,-,15,many,TRBJ1-1,CAWRAGHRGNTEAFF,TGTGCCTGGAGGGCGGGACATAGGGGGAACACTGAAGCTTTCTTT
TRBV10-3,-,13,many,TRBJ1-4,CAISTTRDEKLFF,TGTGCCATCAGCACCACAAGGGACGAAAAACTGTTTTTT
TRBV7-9,TRBD2,13,-,TRBJ2-5,CASKREGGETQYF,TGTGCCAGCAAGCGGGAGGGAGGGGAGACCCAGTACTTC
TRBV12-3/TRBV12-4,TRBD2,17,many,TRBJ2-5,CASSPTSGRASLETQYF,TGTGCCAGCAGTCCGACTAGCGGGAGGGCCTCGCTGGAGACCCAGTACTTC
TRBV18,TRBD2,15,many,TRBJ2-1,CASSPLAGNYNEQFF,TGTGCCAGCTCACCCCTAGCGGGAAACTACAATGAGCAGTTCTTC
TRBV28,-,14,many,TRBJ2-7,CASRPTQRYYEQYF,TGTGCCAGCAGGCCGACCCAAAGATACTACGAGCAGTACTTC